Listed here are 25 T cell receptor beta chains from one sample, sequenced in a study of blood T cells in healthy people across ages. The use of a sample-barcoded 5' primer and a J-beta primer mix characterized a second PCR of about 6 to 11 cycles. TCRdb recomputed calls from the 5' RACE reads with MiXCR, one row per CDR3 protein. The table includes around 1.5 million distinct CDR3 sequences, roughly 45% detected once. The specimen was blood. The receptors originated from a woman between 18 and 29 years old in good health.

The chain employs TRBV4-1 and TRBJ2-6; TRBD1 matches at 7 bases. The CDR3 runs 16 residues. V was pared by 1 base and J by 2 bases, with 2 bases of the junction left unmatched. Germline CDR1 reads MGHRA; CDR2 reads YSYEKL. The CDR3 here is CASSQGGTAGANVLTF. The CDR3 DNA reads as TGCGCCAGCAGCCAAGGGGGGACAGCTGGGGCCAACGTCCTGACTTTC.

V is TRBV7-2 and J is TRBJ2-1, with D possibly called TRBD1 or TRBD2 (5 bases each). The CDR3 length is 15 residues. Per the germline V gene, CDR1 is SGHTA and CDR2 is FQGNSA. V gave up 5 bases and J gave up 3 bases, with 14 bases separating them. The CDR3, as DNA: TGTGCCAGCAGCCCCATGGGGGTCGTCTACAATGAGCAGTTCTTC. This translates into CASSPMGVVYNEQFF.

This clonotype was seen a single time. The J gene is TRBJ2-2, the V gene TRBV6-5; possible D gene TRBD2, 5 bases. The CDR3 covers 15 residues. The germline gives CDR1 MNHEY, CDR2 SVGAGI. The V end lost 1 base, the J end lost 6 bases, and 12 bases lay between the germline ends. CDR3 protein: CASSYFGISAGELFF. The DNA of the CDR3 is TGTGCCAGCAGTTACTTCGGGATTTCGGCCGGGGAGCTGTTTTTT.

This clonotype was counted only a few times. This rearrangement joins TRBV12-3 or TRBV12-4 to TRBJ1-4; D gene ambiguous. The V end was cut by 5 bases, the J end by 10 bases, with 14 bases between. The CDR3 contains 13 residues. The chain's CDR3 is CASSMGFTGKLFF. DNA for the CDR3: TGTGCCAGCAGTATGGGATTCACCGGAAAACTGTTTTTT.

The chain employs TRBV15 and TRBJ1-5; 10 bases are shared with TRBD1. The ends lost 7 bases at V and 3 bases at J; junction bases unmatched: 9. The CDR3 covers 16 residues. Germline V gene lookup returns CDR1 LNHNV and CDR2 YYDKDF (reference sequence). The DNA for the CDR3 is TGTGCCACCATGGCAATGGGGACAGGGGACAATCAGCCCCAGCATTTT. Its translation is CATMAMGTGDNQPQHF.

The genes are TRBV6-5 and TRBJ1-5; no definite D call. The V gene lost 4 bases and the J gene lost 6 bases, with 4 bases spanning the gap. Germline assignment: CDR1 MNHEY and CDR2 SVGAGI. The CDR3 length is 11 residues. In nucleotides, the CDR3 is TGTGCCAGCAGTTCCCGTCAGCCCCAGCATTTT. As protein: CASSSRQPQHF.

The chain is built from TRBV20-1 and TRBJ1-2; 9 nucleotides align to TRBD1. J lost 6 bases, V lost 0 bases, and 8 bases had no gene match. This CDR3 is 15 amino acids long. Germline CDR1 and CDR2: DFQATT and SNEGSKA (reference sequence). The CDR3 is CSARDHGTGRDGYTF. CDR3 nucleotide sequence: TGCAGTGCTAGAGATCATGGGACAGGGAGGGATGGCTACACCTTC.

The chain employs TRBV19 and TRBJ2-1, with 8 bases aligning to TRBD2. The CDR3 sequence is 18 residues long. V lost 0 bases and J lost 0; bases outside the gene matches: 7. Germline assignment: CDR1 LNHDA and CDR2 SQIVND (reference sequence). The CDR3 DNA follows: TGTGCCAGTAGTATAGATCAGCGGGGGCCAAGCTCCTACAATGAGCAGTTCTTC. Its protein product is CASSIDQRGPSSYNEQFF.

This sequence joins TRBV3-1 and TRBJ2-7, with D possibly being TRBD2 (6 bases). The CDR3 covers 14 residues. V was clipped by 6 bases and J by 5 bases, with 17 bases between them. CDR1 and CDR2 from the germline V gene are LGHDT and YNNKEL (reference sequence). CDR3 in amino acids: CASRPAGGAHEQYF. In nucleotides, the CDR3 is TGTGCCAGCAGACCCGCAGGCGGGGCACACGAGCAGTACTTC.

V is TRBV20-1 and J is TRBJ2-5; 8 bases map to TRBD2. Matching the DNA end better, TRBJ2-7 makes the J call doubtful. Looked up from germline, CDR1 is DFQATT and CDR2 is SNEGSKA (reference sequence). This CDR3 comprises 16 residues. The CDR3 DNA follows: TGCAGTGCTAGAGATCGGGAGCGGGGGATTTCGGACGAGCAGTACTTC. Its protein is CSARDRERGISDEQYF.

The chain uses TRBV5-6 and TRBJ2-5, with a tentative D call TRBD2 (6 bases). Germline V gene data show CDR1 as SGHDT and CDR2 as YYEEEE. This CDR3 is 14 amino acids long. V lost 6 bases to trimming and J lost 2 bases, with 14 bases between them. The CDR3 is CASTPGLQQETQYF. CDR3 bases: TGTGCCAGCACCCCGGGACTTCAGCAAGAGACCCAGTACTTC.

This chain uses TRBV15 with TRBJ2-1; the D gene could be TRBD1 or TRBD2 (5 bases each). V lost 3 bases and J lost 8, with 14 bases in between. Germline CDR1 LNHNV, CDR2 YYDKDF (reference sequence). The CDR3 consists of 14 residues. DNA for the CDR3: TGTGCCACCAGCAGTACGGGGCTCTGGGATGAGCAGTTCTTC. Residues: CATSSTGLWDEQFF.

This chain's CDR3 is CASSTWTGDNEQFF. DNA for the CDR3: TGTGCCAGCAGCACCTGGACAGGGGACAATGAGCAGTTCTTC. This chain uses TRBV3-1 with TRBJ2-1; TRBD1 aligns across 9 bases. J was trimmed by 5 bases and V by 5 bases; bases with no gene match: 4. Germline assignment: CDR1 LGHDT and CDR2 YNNKEL (reference sequence). CDR3 size: 14 residues.

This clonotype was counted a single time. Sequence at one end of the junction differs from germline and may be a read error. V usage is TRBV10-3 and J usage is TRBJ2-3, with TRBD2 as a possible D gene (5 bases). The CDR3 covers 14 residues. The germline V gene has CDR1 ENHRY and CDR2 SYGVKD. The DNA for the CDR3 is TGTGTCATCGGGGTAGCGCCCGACTCAGATACGCAGTATTTT. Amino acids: CVIGVAPDSDTQYF.

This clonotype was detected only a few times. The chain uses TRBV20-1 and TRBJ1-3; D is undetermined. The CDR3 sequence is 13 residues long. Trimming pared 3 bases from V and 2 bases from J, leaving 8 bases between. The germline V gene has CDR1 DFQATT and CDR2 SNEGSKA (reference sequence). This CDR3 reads CSASSGPGNTIYF. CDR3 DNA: TGCAGTGCTAGTTCTGGACCTGGAAACACCATATATTTT.

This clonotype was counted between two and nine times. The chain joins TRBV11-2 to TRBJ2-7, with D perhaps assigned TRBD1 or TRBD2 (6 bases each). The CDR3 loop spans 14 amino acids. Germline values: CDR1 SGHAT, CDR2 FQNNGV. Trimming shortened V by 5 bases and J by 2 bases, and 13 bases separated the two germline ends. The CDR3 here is CASSPWGAPYEQYF. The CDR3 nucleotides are TGTGCCAGCAGCCCATGGGGGGCCCCCTACGAGCAGTACTTC.

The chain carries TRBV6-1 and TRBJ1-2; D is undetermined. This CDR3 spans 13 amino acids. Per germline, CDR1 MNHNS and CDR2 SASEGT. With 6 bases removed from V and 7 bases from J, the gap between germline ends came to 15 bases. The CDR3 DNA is TGTGCCAGCAGCGCCACCGACGTGGCTGGCTACACCTTC. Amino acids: CASSATDVAGYTF.

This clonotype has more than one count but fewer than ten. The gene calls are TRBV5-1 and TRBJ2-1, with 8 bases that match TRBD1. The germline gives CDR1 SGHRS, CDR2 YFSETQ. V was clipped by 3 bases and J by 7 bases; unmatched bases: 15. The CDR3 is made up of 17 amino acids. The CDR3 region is CASSSQTGTGRKNEQFF. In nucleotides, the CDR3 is TGCGCCAGCAGCTCTCAAACCGGGACAGGCCGAAAGAATGAGCAGTTCTTC.

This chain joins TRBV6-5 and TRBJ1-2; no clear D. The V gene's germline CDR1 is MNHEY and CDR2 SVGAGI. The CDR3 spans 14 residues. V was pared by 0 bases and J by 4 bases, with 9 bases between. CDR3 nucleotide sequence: TGTGCCAGCAGTTACTCGCAAGGTGGCTATGGCTACACCTTC. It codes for CASSYSQGGYGYTF.

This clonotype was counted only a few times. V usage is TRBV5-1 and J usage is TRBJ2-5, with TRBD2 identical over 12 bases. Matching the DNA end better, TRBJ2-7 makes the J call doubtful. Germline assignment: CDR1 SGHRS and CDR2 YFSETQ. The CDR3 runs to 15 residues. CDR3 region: CASKTSGSWDYEQYF. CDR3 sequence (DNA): TGCGCCAGCAAGACTAGCGGGAGTTGGGACTACGAGCAGTACTTC.

Here the CDR3 DNA reads TGTGCCAGCAGCCACAATAGCGGAGAGACCCAGTACTTC. Its translation is CASSHNSGETQYF. The chain employs TRBV7-2 and TRBJ2-5, with D possibly TRBD2 on 6 matching bases. The CDR3 is 13 residues long. Per germline, CDR1 SGHTA and CDR2 FQGNSA. V lost 5 bases and J 4 bases, leaving 11 bases between the germline ends.

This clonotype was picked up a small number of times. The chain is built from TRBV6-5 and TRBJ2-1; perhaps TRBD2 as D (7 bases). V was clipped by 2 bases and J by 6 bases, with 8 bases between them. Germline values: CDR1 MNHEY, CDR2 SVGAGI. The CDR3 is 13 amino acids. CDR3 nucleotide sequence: TGTGCCAGCAGTTACGGGGGGGCCAATGAGCAGTTCTTC. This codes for CASSYGGANEQFF.

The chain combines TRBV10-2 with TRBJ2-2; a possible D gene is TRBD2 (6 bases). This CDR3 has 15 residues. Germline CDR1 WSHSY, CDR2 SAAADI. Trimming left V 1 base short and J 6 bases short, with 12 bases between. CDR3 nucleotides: TGCGCCAGCAGTGAGTACGGGAGCCTGCCCGGGGAGCTGTTTTTT. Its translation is CASSEYGSLPGELFF.

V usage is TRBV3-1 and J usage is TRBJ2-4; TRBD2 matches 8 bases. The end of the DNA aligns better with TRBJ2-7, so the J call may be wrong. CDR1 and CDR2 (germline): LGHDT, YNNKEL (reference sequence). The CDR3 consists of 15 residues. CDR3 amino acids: CASSLSRRGGYEQYF. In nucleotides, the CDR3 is TGTGCCAGCAGCCTTAGCAGACGGGGGGGCTACGAGCAGTACTTC.

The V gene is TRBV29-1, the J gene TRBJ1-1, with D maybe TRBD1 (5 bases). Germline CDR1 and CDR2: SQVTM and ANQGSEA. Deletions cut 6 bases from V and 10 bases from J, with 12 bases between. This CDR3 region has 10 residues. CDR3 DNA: TGCAGCGTGGGGGGGAATCGAGCTTTCTTT. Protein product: CSVGGNRAFF.